Listed below are T cell receptor beta chains from one sample, sequenced in a study of T cells in Graves' hyperthyroidism and ophthalmopathy. TCRdb re-analysed the multiplex PCR reads in MiXCR, keeping a single row per CDR3 protein. This table holds 300,000 to 450,000 distinct CDR3 sequences, less than 20% found once. Sequenced material: blood. Receptors originate from a man younger than 30 with Graves' ophthalmopathy. Each CDR3 is given without its conserved first and last residue. The D gene is left open where the match is weak.

V gene: TRBV15; D gene: TRBD1; J gene: TRBJ2-7; CDR3 protein: ATRLQGGHEQY
V gene: TRBV27; D gene: TRBD1; J gene: TRBJ1-2; CDR3 protein: ASSATGGRGYT
V gene: TRBV9; D gene: TRBD1; J gene: TRBJ1-1; CDR3 protein: ASSVARGDTEAF
V gene: TRBV19; D gene: TRBD1; J gene: TRBJ2-7; CDR3 protein: ASSIDSRTGGTYEQY
V gene: TRBV20-1; D gene: -; J gene: TRBJ2-1; CDR3 protein: SAINRDPSSYNEQF
V gene: TRBV20-1; D gene: -; J gene: TRBJ1-5; CDR3 protein: SARAPGGDQPQH
V gene: TRBV3-1; D gene: TRBD2; J gene: TRBJ2-7; CDR3 protein: ASSQPLGGGGLGEQY
V gene: TRBV5-1; D gene: -; J gene: TRBJ1-1; CDR3 protein: ASSYQGGADTEAF
V gene: TRBV12-3/TRBV12-4; D gene: -; J gene: TRBJ2-3; CDR3 protein: ASRYTDMQY
V gene: TRBV11-2; D gene: TRBD1; J gene: TRBJ1-2; CDR3 protein: ASSSPDRGPYGYT